Presented here are 28 T cell receptor beta chains from one specimen sequenced in a study of blood T cell repertoires in COVID-19. TCRdb's table, derived via immunoSEQ multiplex PCR, lists solely in-frame clones and lacks some. This sample yields about 260,000 clones, of which around nine tenths are seen a single time; around 5% belongs to the top ten. The sequenced sample consisted of peripheral blood. The origin of the receptors is a woman between 55 and 75 years old with COVID-19, enrolled during active disease.

This sequence joins TRBV19 and TRBJ2-3; TRBD2 aligns across 7 bases. Germline CDR1 reads LNHDA; CDR2 reads SQIVND (reference sequence). The CDR3 loop spans 14 amino acids. J gave up 2 bases and V 6 bases, and 5 bases lay outside the gene matches. The CDR3 sequence: CASRRGRATDTQYF. In DNA, the CDR3 is TGTGCCAGTAGACGTGGGAGGGCCACAGATACGCAGTATTTT.

The J gene is TRBJ2-3, the V gene TRBV24-1; TRBD1 aligns across 12 bases. Germline-derived CDR1 and CDR2 are KGHDR and SFDVKD. The CDR3 length is 14 residues. Unmatched junction bases numbered 5, after V lost 9 bases and J lost 5 bases. CDR3 in amino acids: CATGDRGHIDTQYF. The CDR3 DNA sequence: TGTGCCACCGGGGACAGGGGGCATATAGATACGCAGTATTTT.

The rearrangement links TRBV12-5 to TRBJ2-3, with 12 bases lining up with TRBD2. In germline, CDR1 is LGHNT, CDR2 FRNRAP. J gave up 7 bases and V 5 bases, and 10 bases lay outside the gene matches. The CDR3 runs 16 residues. CDR3 in amino acids: CASGLGLAGSPNTQYF. The CDR3 DNA is TGTGCTAGTGGTCTTGGACTAGCGGGAAGTCCGAATACGCAGTATTTT.

This clone was found a few times. The chain joins TRBV7-9 to TRBJ2-7; a weak D match, TRBD2 (6 bases). The CDR3 contains 12 residues. Per the germline V gene, CDR1 is SEHNR and CDR2 is FQNEAQ (reference sequence). V was pared by 8 bases and J by 0 bases, with 8 bases between. CDR3 residues: CASVAASYEQYF. CDR3 DNA: TGTGCCAGCGTAGCGGCCTCCTACGAGCAGTACTTC.

This clone was observed a few times. V and J are TRBV9 and TRBJ2-3; D is unresolved. CDR1 is SGDLS and CDR2 is YYNGEE in the germline V gene. The CDR3 runs 13 residues. Trimming pared 1 base from V and 4 bases from J, leaving 7 bases between. This CDR3 reads CASSVSGADTQYF. CDR3 DNA: TGTGCCAGCAGCGTATCCGGAGCAGATACGCAGTATTTT.

The chain combines TRBV29-1 with TRBJ1-3; D not resolved. This CDR3 is built from 14 residues. Per the germline V gene, CDR1 is SQVTM and CDR2 is ANQGSEA. Between the trimmed V and J ends, which lost 7 bases and 0 bases, there was a span of 13 bases. This chain's CDR3 is CSAAGGNSGNTIYF. DNA of the CDR3: TGCAGCGCCGCCGGCGGGAACTCTGGAAACACCATATATTTT.

As concerns this clone: In the same sample, other DNA sequences code for this CDR3. J is TRBJ2-2 and V is TRBV5-1; 10 nucleotides match TRBD2. With 4 bases clipped from V and 4 bases from J, the junction kept 4 bases outside the gene matches. The germline gives CDR1 SGHRS, CDR2 YFSETQ. This CDR3 comprises 15 residues. The CDR3 DNA reads TGCGCCAGCAGCGGGAGCGGGAGGGGCACCGGGGAGCTGTTTTTT. It encodes CASSGSGRGTGELFF.

This clone was observed a few times. The V and J genes are TRBV5-4 and TRBJ1-2; 7 bases match TRBD1. This CDR3 has 12 residues. V lost 4 bases, J lost 8 bases, and 5 bases stayed unmatched. The V gene's germline CDR1 is SGHNT and CDR2 YYREEE (reference sequence). This CDR3 reads CASSQDRAGYTF. CDR3 sequence (DNA): TGTGCCAGCAGCCAAGACAGGGCGGGCTACACCTTC. Based on the CDR3 plus reference TRBV5-4 and TRBJ1-2, the full variable domain is ETGVTQSPTHLIKTRGQQVTLRCSSQSGHNTVSWYQQALGQGPQFIFQYYREEENGRGNFPPRFSGLQFPNYSSELNVNALELDDSALYLCASSQDRAGYTFGSGTRLTVV.

The J gene is TRBJ2-2, the V gene TRBV9, with D maybe TRBD2 (6 bases). The ends were cut back, 1 base at V and 7 bases at J, with 17 bases in the middle. Germline V gene sequence: CDR1 SGDLS, CDR2 YYNGEE. This CDR3 region has 16 residues. The chain's CDR3 is CASSVTIGQEGGELFF. CDR3 coding DNA: TGTGCCAGCAGCGTAACAATAGGGCAGGAGGGCGGGGAGCTGTTTTTT.

This rearrangement joins TRBV7-9 to TRBJ1-6, with D unresolved. Germline CDR1 SEHNR, CDR2 FQNEAQ (reference sequence). The CDR3 is 15 residues long. The V end lost 6 bases, the J end lost 7 bases, and 16 bases lay between the germline ends. The CDR3 reads CASSTNRRPNSPLHF. CDR3 nucleotides: TGTGCCAGCAGTACAAATCGCAGGCCCAATTCACCCCTCCACTTT.

The V call is TRBV2, the J call TRBJ1-1, with no clear D. The CDR3 runs to 13 residues. CDR1 and CDR2 from the germline V gene are SNHLY and FYNNEI. V dropped 5 bases and J dropped 1 base, with 8 bases sitting between them. The CDR3 DNA follows: TGTGCCAGCAGTTGGGCCACGAACACTGAAGCTTTCTTT. It is translated as CASSWATNTEAFF.

The chain employs TRBV5-1 and TRBJ2-1; TRBD2 agrees at 12 bases. The CDR3 runs to 17 residues. Germline CDR1 reads SGHRS; CDR2 reads YFSETQ. V was clipped by 5 bases and J by 6 bases; unmatched bases: 12. The CDR3 is CASSPMGSTSGSNEQFF. In DNA, the CDR3 is TGCGCCAGCAGTCCCATGGGTTCGACTAGCGGGAGCAATGAGCAGTTCTTC.

The V and J genes are TRBV11-2 and TRBJ1-4; D gene ambiguous. Trimming removed 4 bases at V and 5 bases at J, with 5 bases between. Germline CDR1 reads SGHAT; CDR2 reads FQNNGV. The CDR3 contains 12 residues. The CDR3 DNA reads as TGTGCCAGCAGCTATCAAAATGAAAAACTGTTTTTT. Residues: CASSYQNEKLFF.

This clone was seen a single time. The chain employs TRBV28 and TRBJ1-2; D is possibly TRBD1 (6 bases). Trimming cost V 7 bases and J 0 bases, with 18 bases left between them. CDR3 size: 16 residues. CDR1 is MDHEN and CDR2 is SYDVKM in the germline V gene. The CDR3: CASKIGGAITNYGYTF. As DNA, the CDR3 is TGTGCCAGCAAAATCGGGGGGGCGATAACTAACTATGGCTACACCTTC.

The chain combines TRBV5-1 with TRBJ1-5; D not resolved. Germline V gene data show CDR1 as SGHRS and CDR2 as YFSETQ. The CDR3 totals 13 residues. V lost 5 bases to trimming and J lost 0 bases, with 6 bases between them. The CDR3 reads CASSNNSNQPQHF. The DNA for the CDR3 is TGCGCCAGCAGTAATAATAGCAATCAGCCCCAGCATTTT.

V gene TRBV23-1 combines with J gene TRBJ1-5; TRBD1 matches at 8 bases. TRBV23-1 is designated an ORF whose function remains uncertain. Trimming cost V 6 bases and J 4 bases; bases outside gene matches: 8. The CDR3 is 15 amino acids. The CDR3: CASSHQDRENQPQHF. CDR3 DNA: TGCGCCAGCAGCCACCAGGACAGGGAAAATCAGCCCCAGCATTTT.

The chain carries TRBV10-3 and TRBJ2-5, with 9 positions matching TRBD1. There are 15 residues in the CDR3. Looked up from germline, CDR1 is ENHRY and CDR2 is SYGVKD. Germline trimming cut 6 bases from V and 7 bases from J; bases unmatched to any gene: 12. CDR3 sequence (DNA): TGTGCCATCAGCCCAGGGACAGGGTCCCAGGGGACCCAGTACTTC. It encodes CAISPGTGSQGTQYF.

This clone is a singleton in its sample. The V and J genes are TRBV15 and TRBJ1-1; D is possibly TRBD1 (5 bases). V lost 0 bases and J lost 2, with 7 bases in between. CDR3 length equals 14 residues. CDR1 is LNHNV, CDR2 YYDKDF, per germline (reference sequence). CDR3 loop: CATSRDRVNTEAFF. Written as DNA, the CDR3 is TGTGCCACCAGCAGAGACAGGGTAAACACTGAAGCTTTCTTT.

The V gene is TRBV24-1, the J gene TRBJ2-5; 9 nucleotides align to TRBD2. Trimming cost V 1 base and J 5 bases; bases outside gene matches: 4. CDR1 KGHDR and CDR2 SFDVKD come from the germline V gene. The CDR3 runs to 15 residues. The CDR3 DNA reads TGTGCCACCAGTGATTTCTTGCGGGGGGGGGAGACCCAGTACTTC. It specifies CATSDFLRGGETQYF.

V gene TRBV24-1 combines with J gene TRBJ2-3; TRBD2 matches at 8 bases. Germline lookup yields CDR1 KGHDR and CDR2 SFDVKD. The V segment lost 9 bases and the J segment 1 base; nucleotides outside the gene matches: 8. The CDR3 is 15 amino acids. CDR3 DNA sequence: TGTGCCACCGGGGGCCGGGGGGGAGGCACAGATACGCAGTATTTT. Protein: CATGGRGGGTDTQYF.

The CDR3 loop reads CASTELNTEAFF. The DNA of the CDR3 is TGTGCCAGCACCGAGTTGAACACTGAAGCTTTCTTT. The rearrangement uses TRBV12-3 or TRBV12-4 and TRBJ1-1; D uncertain. The CDR3 totals 12 residues. Trimming cost V 7 bases and J 0 bases, with 6 bases left between them.

The chain recombines TRBV18 with TRBJ2-1; weak D call: TRBD1 (6 bases). Germline lookup yields CDR1 KGHSH and CDR2 LQKENI. The CDR3 runs to 14 residues. Trimming pared 4 bases from V and 3 bases from J, leaving 10 bases between. CDR3 sequence: CASSHREGYNEQFF. CDR3 DNA: TGTGCCAGCTCACACAGGGAAGGCTACAATGAGCAGTTCTTC. Full variable domain (rest looked up from reference TRBV18 and TRBJ2-1): NAGVMQNPRHLVRRRGQEARLRCSPMKGHSHVYWYRQLPEEGLKFMVYLQKENIIDESGMPKERFSAEFPKEGPSILRIQQVVRGDSAAYFCASSHREGYNEQFFGPGTRLTVL.

V and J are TRBV19 and TRBJ2-1, with 7 nucleotides matching TRBD2. V lost 0 bases, J lost 0 bases, and 8 bases stayed unmatched. The CDR3 is made up of 18 amino acids. CDR1 is LNHDA and CDR2 is SQIVND in the germline V gene (reference sequence). The CDR3 spells CASSIDLGGVSSYNEQFF. CDR3 in DNA: TGTGCCAGTAGTATAGATCTTGGGGGGGTGAGCTCCTACAATGAGCAGTTCTTC.

The chain employs TRBV4-2 and TRBJ2-7, with 9 bases lining up with TRBD2. Germline values: CDR1 LGHNA, CDR2 YNFKEQ. The CDR3 sequence is 16 residues long. The trim removed 4 bases at V and 1 base at J, leaving 8 bases unmatched. CDR3 amino acids: CASSRGGGRESYEQYF. DNA of the CDR3: TGTGCCAGCAGCCGGGGTGGCGGGAGGGAATCCTACGAGCAGTACTTC.

The chain links TRBV5-4 to TRBJ2-3; weak D call: TRBD1 (5 bases). The CDR3 covers 17 residues. In germline, CDR1 is SGHNT, CDR2 YYREEE (reference sequence). V gave up 5 bases and J gave up 3 bases, with 22 bases separating them. The CDR3: CASSGQGQDVLTDTQYF. The DNA for the CDR3 is TGTGCCAGCAGTGGGCAGGGCCAAGATGTACTGACAGATACGCAGTATTTT.

This clone was seen a few times. The CDR3 nucleotides read TGCGCCAGCAGTCAATCCCAGGGGGCGCACCAGCCCCAGCATTTT. Protein: CASSQSQGAHQPQHF. The rearrangement links TRBV23-1 to TRBJ1-5; 8 bases fit TRBD1. TRBV23-1 is filed as an ORF, its function uncertain. V lost 0 bases to trimming and J lost 7 bases; unmatched junction nucleotides: 5. The CDR3 runs to 15 residues.

This clone has more than one count but fewer than ten. The chain has TRBV30 and TRBJ2-7; 8 bases are a match to TRBD2. The CDR3 is made up of 13 amino acids. Germline-derived CDR1 and CDR2 are GTSNPN and SVGIG (reference sequence). The V gene end was trimmed by 2 bases and the J gene end by 3 bases; junction bases not matched to a gene: 3. The CDR3 loop reads CAWSPGGIYEQYF. The CDR3 DNA sequence: TGTGCCTGGAGTCCGGGAGGGATCTACGAGCAGTACTTC.

The chain links TRBV6-4 to TRBJ1-2; 8 positions agree with TRBD1. Losses at the gene ends were 0 bases for V and 7 bases for J; bases not matched to a gene: 7. This CDR3 spans 15 amino acids. Germline V CDR1 and CDR2: MRHNA, SNTAGT. The CDR3 region is CASSDSPGGWAGYTF. CDR3 sequence (DNA): TGTGCCAGCAGTGACTCCCCAGGGGGCTGGGCTGGCTACACCTTC.